This T cell receptor beta chain was found in a study of blood T cell repertoires in COVID-19. Study information: The samples span acute and convalescent COVID-19 from the United States, Italy and Spain. From T cells, B-cell-depleted T cells, or PBMCs came the material, which was cDNA or gDNA.

Original analysis: Nucleated cell number was recorded as an estimate derived from reference gene primer amplification. Sequenced by immunoSEQ multiplex PCR; TCRdb stores in-frame clones only, minus some. Clone size and the V and J calls come from that table; the DNA yielded D and trimming. This sample has some 190,000 clones; roughly 86% occur once, and the top ten carry 5.1%. V lost 0 bases, J lost 6 bases, and 7 bases stayed unmatched. The CDR3 length is 15 residues. In germline, CDR1 is GTSNPN, CDR2 SVGIG (reference sequence). This clonotype was obtained from a woman in her 70s with active or convalescent COVID-19. Sequenced: peripheral blood. This sequence joins TRBV30 and TRBJ2-5, with 10 bases that match TRBD2. The CDR3 reads CAWSVPSGSSKTQYF. CDR3 nucleotide sequence: TGTGCCTGGAGTGTACCTAGCGGGAGCTCAAAGACCCAGTACTTC.